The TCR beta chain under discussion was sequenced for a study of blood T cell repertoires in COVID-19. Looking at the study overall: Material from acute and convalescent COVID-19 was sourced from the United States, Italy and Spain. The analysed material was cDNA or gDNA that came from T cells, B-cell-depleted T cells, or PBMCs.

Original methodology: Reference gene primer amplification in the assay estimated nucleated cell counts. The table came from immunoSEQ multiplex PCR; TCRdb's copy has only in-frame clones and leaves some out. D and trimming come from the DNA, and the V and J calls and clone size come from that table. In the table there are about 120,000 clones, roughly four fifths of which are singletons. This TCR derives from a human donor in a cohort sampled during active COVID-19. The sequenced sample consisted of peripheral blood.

Here the CDR3 DNA reads TGCGCCAGCAGCCCAGCAGGGGACAGGGCCTATGGCTACACCTTC. Amino acids: CASSPAGDRAYGYTF. V usage is TRBV4-1 and J usage is TRBJ1-2; 9 bases line up with TRBD1. This CDR3 spans 15 amino acids. Per germline, CDR1 MGHRA and CDR2 YSYEKL. V lost 4 bases, J lost 4 bases, and 7 bases stayed unmatched.